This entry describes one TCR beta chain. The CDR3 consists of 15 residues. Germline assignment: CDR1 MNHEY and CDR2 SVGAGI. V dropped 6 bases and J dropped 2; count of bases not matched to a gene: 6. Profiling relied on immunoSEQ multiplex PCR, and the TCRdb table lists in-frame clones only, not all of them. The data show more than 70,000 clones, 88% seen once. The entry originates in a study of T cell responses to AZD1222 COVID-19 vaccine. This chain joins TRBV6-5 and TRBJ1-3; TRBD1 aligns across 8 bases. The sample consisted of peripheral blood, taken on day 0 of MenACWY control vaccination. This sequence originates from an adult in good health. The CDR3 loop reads CASRDQGAAGNTIYF. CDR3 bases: TGTGCCAGCAGGGACCAGGGGGCGGCTGGAAACACCATATATTTT.